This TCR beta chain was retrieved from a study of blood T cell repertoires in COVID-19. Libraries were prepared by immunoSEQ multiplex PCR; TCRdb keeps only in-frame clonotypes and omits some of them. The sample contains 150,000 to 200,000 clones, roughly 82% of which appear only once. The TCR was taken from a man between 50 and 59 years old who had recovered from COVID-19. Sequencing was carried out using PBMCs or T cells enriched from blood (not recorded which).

The CDR3 coding sequence is TGTGCCAGTAGCCGCGGCAGGGGGGATTCACCCCTCCACTTT. This encodes CASSRGRGDSPLHF. V gene TRBV19 combines with J gene TRBJ1-6; 7 bases fit TRBD1. After removal of 6 bases from V and 8 bases from J, the junction contained 7 bases not matched to a gene. Germline V CDR1 and CDR2: LNHDA, SQIVND (reference sequence). The CDR3 runs 14 residues.